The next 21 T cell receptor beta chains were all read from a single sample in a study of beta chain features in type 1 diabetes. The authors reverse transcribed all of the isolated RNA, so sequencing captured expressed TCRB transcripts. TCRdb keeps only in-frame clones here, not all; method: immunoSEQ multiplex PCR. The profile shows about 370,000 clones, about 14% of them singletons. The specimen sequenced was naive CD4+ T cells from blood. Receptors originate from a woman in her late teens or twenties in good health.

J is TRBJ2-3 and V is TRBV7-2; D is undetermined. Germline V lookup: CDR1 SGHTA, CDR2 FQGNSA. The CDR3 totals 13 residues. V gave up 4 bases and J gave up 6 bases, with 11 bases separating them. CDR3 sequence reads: CASSSGSPDTQYF. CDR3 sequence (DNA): TGTGCCAGCAGCTCCGGGTCCCCTGATACGCAGTATTTT.

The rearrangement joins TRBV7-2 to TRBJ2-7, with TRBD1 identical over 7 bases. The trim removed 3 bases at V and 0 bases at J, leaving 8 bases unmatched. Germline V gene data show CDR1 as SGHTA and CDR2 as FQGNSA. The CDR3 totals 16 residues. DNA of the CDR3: TGTGCCAGCAGCTTTGCCGGGACAGCAAGCTCCTACGAGCAGTACTTC. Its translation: CASSFAGTASSYEQYF.

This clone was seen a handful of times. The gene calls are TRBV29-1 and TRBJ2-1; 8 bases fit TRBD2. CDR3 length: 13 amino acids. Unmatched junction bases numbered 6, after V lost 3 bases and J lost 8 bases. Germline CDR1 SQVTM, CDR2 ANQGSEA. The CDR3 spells CSVEGTRSDEQFF. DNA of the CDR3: TGCAGCGTTGAGGGGACTAGGTCGGATGAGCAGTTCTTC.

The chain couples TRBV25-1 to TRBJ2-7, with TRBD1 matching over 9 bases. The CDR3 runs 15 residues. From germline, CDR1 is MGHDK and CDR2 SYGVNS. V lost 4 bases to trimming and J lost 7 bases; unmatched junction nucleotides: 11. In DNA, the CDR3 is TGTGCCAGCAGTGCCGCCGGGACAGGGTACGGGGAGCAGTACTTC. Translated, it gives CASSAAGTGYGEQYF.

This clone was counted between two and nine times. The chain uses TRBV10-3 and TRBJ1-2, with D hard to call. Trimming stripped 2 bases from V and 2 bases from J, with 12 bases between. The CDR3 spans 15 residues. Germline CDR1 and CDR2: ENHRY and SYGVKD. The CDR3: CAISERPAGNYGYTF. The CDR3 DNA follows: TGTGCCATCAGTGAGCGACCGGCGGGAAACTATGGCTACACCTTC.

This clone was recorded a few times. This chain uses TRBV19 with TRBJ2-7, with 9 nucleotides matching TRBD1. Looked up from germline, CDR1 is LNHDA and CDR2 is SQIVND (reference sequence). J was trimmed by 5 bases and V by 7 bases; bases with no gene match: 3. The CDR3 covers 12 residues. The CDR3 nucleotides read TGTGCCAGTATGGACAGGGGTAACGAGCAGTACTTC. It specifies CASMDRGNEQYF.

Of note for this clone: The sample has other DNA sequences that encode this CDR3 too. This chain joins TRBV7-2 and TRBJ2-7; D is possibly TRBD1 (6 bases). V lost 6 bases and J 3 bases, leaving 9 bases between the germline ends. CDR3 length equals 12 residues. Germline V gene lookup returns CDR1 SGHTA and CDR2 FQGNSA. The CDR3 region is CASSQTGYEQYF. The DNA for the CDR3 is TGTGCCAGCAGTCAGACAGGCTACGAGCAGTACTTC.

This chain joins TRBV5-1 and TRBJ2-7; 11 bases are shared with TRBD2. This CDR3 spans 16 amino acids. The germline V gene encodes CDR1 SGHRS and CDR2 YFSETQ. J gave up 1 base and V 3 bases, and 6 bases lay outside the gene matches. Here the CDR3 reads CASSWGLADSSYEQYF. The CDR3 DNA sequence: TGCGCCAGCAGCTGGGGACTAGCGGACTCTTCCTACGAGCAGTACTTC.

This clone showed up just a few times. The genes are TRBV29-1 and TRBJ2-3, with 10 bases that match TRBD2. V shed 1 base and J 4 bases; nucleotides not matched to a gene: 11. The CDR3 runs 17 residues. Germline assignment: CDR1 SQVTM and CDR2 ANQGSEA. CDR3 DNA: TGCAGCGTTGAAGGGGGGGCACTAGCGGGAAGGGCAGATACGCAGTATTTT. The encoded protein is CSVEGGALAGRADTQYF.

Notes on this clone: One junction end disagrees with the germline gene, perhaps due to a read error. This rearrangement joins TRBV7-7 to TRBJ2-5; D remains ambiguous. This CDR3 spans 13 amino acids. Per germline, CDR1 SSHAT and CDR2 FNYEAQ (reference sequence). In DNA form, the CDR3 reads TGTGCTAGCAGCTACAGTGGGTCAGAGACCCAGTACTTC. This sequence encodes CASSYSGSETQYF.

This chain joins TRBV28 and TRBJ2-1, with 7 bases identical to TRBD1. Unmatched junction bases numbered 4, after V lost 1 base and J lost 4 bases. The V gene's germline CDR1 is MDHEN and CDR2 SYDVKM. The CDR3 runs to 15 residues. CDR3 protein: CASSLSTGIYNEQFF. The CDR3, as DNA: TGTGCCAGCAGTTTATCGACAGGGATATACAATGAGCAGTTCTTC.

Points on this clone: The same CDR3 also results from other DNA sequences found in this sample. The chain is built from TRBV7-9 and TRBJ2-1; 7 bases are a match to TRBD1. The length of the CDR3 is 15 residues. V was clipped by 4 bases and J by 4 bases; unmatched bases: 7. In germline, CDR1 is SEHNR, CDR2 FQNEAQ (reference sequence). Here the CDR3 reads CASSSAGGVYNEQFF. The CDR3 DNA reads TGTGCCAGCAGCTCTGCAGGGGGAGTTTACAATGAGCAGTTCTTC. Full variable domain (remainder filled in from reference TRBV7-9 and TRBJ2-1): DTGVSQNPRHKITKRGQNVTFRCDPISEHNRLYWYRQTLGQGPEFLTYFQNEAQLEKSRLLSDRFSAERPKGSFSTLEIQRTEQGDSAMYLCASSSAGGVYNEQFFGPGTRLTVL.

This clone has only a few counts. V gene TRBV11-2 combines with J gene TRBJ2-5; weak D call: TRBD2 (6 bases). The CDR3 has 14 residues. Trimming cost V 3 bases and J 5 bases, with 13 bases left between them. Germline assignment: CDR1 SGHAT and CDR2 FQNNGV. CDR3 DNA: TGTGCCAGCAGCTTGATGGGGGGTCAGGAGACCCAGTACTTC. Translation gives CASSLMGGQETQYF.

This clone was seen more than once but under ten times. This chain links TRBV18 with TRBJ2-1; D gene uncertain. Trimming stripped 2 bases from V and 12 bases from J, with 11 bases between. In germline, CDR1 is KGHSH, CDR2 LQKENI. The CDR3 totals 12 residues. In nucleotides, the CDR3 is TGTGCCAGCTCACCAATTGAGACACGGCAGTTCTTC. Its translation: CASSPIETRQFF.

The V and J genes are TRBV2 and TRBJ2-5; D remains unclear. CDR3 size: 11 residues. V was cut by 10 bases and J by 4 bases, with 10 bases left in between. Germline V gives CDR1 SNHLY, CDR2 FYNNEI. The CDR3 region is CATSSGETQYF. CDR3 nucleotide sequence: TGTGCCACCTCTTCGGGAGAGACCCAGTACTTC. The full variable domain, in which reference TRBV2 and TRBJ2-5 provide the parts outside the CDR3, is EPEVTQTPSHQVTQMGQEVILRCVPISNHLYFYWYRQILGQKVEFLVSFYNNEISEKSEIFDDQFSVERPDGSNFTLKIRSTKLEDSAMYFCATSSGETQYFGPGTRLLVL.

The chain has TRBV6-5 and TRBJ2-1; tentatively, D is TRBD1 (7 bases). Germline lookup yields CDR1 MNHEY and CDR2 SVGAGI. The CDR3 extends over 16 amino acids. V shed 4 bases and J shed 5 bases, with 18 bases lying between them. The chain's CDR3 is CASSSEYRGLNNEQFF. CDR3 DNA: TGTGCCAGCAGTTCCGAATACAGGGGACTTAACAATGAGCAGTTCTTC.

This CDR3 is CAITATGVGGELFF. The CDR3 nucleotides are TGTGCCATCACAGCTACAGGGGTAGGCGGGGAGCTGTTTTTT. The gene calls are TRBV10-3 and TRBJ2-2; TRBD1 aligns across 7 bases. CDR3 length equals 14 residues. Germline CDR1 is ENHRY and CDR2 is SYGVKD. J lost 7 bases, V lost 7 bases, and 9 bases had no gene match.

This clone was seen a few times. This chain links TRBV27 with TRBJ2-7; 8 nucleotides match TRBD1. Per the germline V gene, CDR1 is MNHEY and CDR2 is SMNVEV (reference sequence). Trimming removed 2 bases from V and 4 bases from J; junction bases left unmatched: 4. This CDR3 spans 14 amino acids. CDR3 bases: TGTGCCAGCAGTTTACAGGGGGCTAATTACGAGCAGTACTTC. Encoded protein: CASSLQGANYEQYF.

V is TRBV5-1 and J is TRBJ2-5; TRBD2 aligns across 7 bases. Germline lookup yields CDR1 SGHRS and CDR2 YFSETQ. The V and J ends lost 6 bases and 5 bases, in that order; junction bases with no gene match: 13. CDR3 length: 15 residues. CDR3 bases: TGCGCCAGCACCCTACGGGGGGATGGGGTCGAGACCCAGTACTTC. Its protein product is CASTLRGDGVETQYF.

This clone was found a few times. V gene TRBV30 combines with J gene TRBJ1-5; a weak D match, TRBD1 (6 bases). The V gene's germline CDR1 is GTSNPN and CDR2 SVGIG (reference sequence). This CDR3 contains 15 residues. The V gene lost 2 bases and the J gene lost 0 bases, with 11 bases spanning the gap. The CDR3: CAWSPGAYSNQPQHF. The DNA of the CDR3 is TGTGCCTGGAGTCCAGGGGCTTATAGCAATCAGCCCCAGCATTTT.

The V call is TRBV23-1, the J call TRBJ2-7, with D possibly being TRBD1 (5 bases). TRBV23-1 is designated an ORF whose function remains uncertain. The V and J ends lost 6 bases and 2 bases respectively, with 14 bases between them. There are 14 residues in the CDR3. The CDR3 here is CASSRRQLTYEQYF. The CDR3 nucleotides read TGCGCCAGCAGCCGACGACAGTTAACCTACGAGCAGTACTTC.